The present T cell receptor beta chain was sequenced within a study of shared clonotypes between healthy human individuals. Across the study: The plates for each donor numbered three CD4 naive, three CD4 memory, two CD8 naive and one CD8 memory. Overall study findings and caveats: Sampling used blood alone; tissue repertoires probably differ. Clonotypes shared by all four sorted-subset donors had higher generation probabilities than non-shared clonotypes.

On sorted subsets, replicate PCRs used 150 to 250 ng DNA, or some 27,000 T cell genomes. Here immunoSEQ multiplex PCR was the method, and the copy in TCRdb shows in-frame clones only, minus some. The table lists hundreds of thousands of clones, 90% to 96% of them singletons. The CDR3 spans 15 residues. Germline lookup yields CDR1 MNHEY and CDR2 SVGAGI. With V trimmed by 0 bases and J by 2 bases, 3 bases remained unmatched. With regard to this clone: Antigen specificity is unknown. Different DNA sequences within this sample yield the same CDR3.

This receptor was taken from a woman in her 30s in good health. The gene calls are TRBV6-5 and TRBJ2-7; 8 bases fit TRBD1. The specimen was naive CD4+ T cells sorted from blood. The subset was: CD45RA+ positively selected. As DNA, the CDR3 is TGTGCCAGCAGTTACTCACAGGGGGGACCCTACGAGCAGTACTTC. Its translation: CASSYSQGGPYEQYF.